These 2 T cell receptor beta chains were sequenced from one sample in a study of CD8+CD57+ T cells in acquired aplastic anemia listed by TCRdb under 2018. Patients chosen for sequencing had shown expansion of CD8+CD57+ cells by flow cytometry. The sample was run on an Illumina HiSeq 2000. TCR beta VDJ combination and CDR3 sequence profiling used genomic DNA as the template. TCRdb trimmed public reads at Q25 via fastp, called clones via MiXCR and kept in-frame beta chains. Each CDR3 protein gets just one entry, which takes the most common genes and DNA from the rows behind it. The table for this sample lists approximately 300,000 distinct CDR3 sequences; under 65% of them were counted only once. The leading ten clones occupy around 1.3% of the sample. What was sequenced was sorted CD4+, CD8+, or CD8+CD57+ T cells (not recorded which) from PBMCs. The receptor source for this set is a human donor with aplastic anemia.

On this clonotype: Given a much more abundant clone one base away, this may be a read error. This sequence joins TRBV7-7 and TRBJ1-6; the D is unclear. The CDR3 runs to 13 residues. Germline V gene data show CDR1 as SSHAT and CDR2 as FNYEAQ (reference sequence). The DNA for the CDR3 is TGTGCCGGCAGCATGACCCTAACGGCACCCCTCCACTTT. This encodes CAGSMTLTAPLHF.

This clonotype was seen many times. The CDR3 sequence is CSARVGSGGPYEQYF. CDR3 in DNA: TGCAGTGCTAGGGTGGGGAGCGGGGGCCCCTACGAGCAGTACTTC. The rearrangement uses TRBV20-1 and TRBJ2-7; 8 bases match TRBD2. The germline gives CDR1 DFQATT, CDR2 SNEGSKA (reference sequence). The CDR3 spans 15 residues. Unmatched junction bases numbered 9, after V lost 3 bases and J lost 2 bases.